The T cell receptor (beta chain) described here comes from a study of cytomegalovirus exposure and HLA in healthy donors. Study outcomes and limitations: Later on, a genetic analysis was performed. It linked a missense variant in DCLRE1C with V- and J-gene trimming of TCR beta.

Of note for this clone: Its antigen is still unknown.

The ends lost 7 bases at V and 0 bases at J; junction bases unmatched: 8. CDR1 is SEHNR and CDR2 is FQNEAQ in the germline V gene (reference sequence). This CDR3 has 16 residues. The PCR had 60 Vbeta and 13 Jbeta primers. Clones were read by immunoSEQ multiplex PCR, and TCRdb kept only the in-frame ones, dropping some. The data contain about 180,000 clones, approximately 83% of them singletons. The V and J genes are TRBV7-9 and TRBJ2-5; 10 bases agree with TRBD2. Sequencing input: PBMCs. The source of this sequence is a boy aged 2 to 10 in good health and CMV-seronegative. The DNA of the CDR3 is TGTGCCAGCACCACGACTAGCGGGCGGTACCAAGAGACCCAGTACTTC. Amino acids: CASTTTSGRYQETQYF.